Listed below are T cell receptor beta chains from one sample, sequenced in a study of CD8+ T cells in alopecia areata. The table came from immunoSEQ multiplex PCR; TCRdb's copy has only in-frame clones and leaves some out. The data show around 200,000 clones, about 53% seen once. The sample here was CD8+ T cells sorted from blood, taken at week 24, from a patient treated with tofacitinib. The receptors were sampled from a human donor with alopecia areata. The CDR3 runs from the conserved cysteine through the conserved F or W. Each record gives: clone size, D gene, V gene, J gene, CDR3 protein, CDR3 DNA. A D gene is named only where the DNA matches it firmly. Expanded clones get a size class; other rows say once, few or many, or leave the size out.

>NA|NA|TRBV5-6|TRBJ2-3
CASSLAVGLADTQYF
TGTGCCAGCAGCTTGGCCGTGGGGCTCGCAGATACGCAGTATTTT
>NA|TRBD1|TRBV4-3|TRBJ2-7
CASSLGQGPSYEQYF
TGCGCCAGCAGCCTTGGACAGGGGCCCTCCTACGAGCAGTACTTC
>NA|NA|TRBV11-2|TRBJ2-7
CASSTYEQYF
TGTGCCAGCAGCACTTACGAGCAGTACTTC
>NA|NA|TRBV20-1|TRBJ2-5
CSAPRGGTQYF
TGCAGTGCCCCGCGTGGAGGGACCCAGTACTTC
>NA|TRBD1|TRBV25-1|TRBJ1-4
CASSELGTGGEKLFF
TGTGCCAGCAGTGAATTAGGGACAGGGGGCGAAAAACTGTTTTTT
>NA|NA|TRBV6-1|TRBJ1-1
CASSDGNQAFF
TGTGCCAGCAGTGACGGAAATCAAGCTTTCTTT
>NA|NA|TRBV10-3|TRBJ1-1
CAISHSTGPSQTEAFF
TGTGCCATCAGTCACTCAACAGGTCCCAGTCAGACTGAAGCTTTCTTT
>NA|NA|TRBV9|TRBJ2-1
CASRGGPYNEQFF
TGTGCCAGCAGAGGGGGACCCTACAATGAGCAGTTCTTC
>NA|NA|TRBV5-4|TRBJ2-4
CASSSLLAKNIQYF
TGTGCCAGCAGCTCGCTTTTAGCCAAAAACATTCAGTACTTC
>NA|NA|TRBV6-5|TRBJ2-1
CASRPTISYNEQFF
TGTGCCAGCAGGCCTACCATCTCCTACAATGAGCAGTTCTTC
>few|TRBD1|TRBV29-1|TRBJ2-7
CSVEEPRTGSSYEQYF
TGCAGCGTTGAAGAACCCCGGACAGGGAGCTCCTACGAGCAGTACTTC
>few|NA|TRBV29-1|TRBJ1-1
CSVEGGMNTEAFF
TGCAGCGTTGAAGGGGGGATGAACACTGAAGCTTTCTTT